This T cell receptor beta chain was found in a study of follicular helper T cells after annual influenza vaccination. The CDR3 sequence is 12 residues long. Trimming cost V 5 bases and J 10 bases, with 15 bases left between them. Germline V CDR1 and CDR2: GTSNPN, SVGIG (reference sequence). Measured with immunoSEQ multiplex PCR; TCRdb has only the in-frame clones, and not every one. Of about 14,000 clones in the sample, roughly 81% were seen once. Time point denoted: 2014-2015 season, pre-vaccination. The sequence was collected from an adult who received the influenza vaccine. The sample was CXCR5- memory CD4+ T cells sorted from blood, taken on the day of influenza vaccination. The chain links TRBV30 to TRBJ1-3; D unresolved. In DNA form, the CDR3 reads TGTGCCTGGTCCCACCTAGGAGGAACCATATATTTT. Translation gives CAWSHLGGTIYF.